The next 15 T cell receptor beta chains were all read from a single sample in a study of blood T cell repertoires in COVID-19. This table comes from immunoSEQ multiplex PCR, and its TCRdb copy is limited to in-frame clones, with some not included. The data hold about 240,000 clones, with around four fifths observed a single time. The sample was PBMCs or T cells enriched from blood (not recorded which). These receptors came from a middle-aged woman who had been exposed to COVID-19.

The chain has TRBV30 and TRBJ2-7; 8 positions agree with TRBD1. V lost 3 bases to trimming and J lost 4 bases; unmatched junction nucleotides: 2. The CDR3 consists of 12 residues. Germline CDR1 reads GTSNPN; CDR2 reads SVGIG (reference sequence). The CDR3 region is CAWSRQGYEQYF. CDR3 bases: TGTGCCTGGAGCAGACAGGGGTACGAGCAGTACTTC.

A single count supports this clone. V is TRBV4-1 and J is TRBJ1-2; unclear D gene. Germline CDR1 MGHRA, CDR2 YSYEKL. The V end was cut by 1 base, the J end by 0 bases, with 9 bases between. The CDR3 is 15 amino acids. This CDR3 reads CASSQARETNYGYTF. CDR3 sequence (DNA): TGCGCCAGCAGCCAAGCCCGCGAGACTAACTATGGCTACACCTTC.

Concerning this clone: This sample includes further DNA sequences coding for the same CDR3. The chain combines TRBV6-5 with TRBJ1-1, with D possibly TRBD1 on 5 matching bases. With 0 bases removed from V and 5 bases from J, the gap between germline ends came to 10 bases. The CDR3 sequence is 14 residues long. CDR1 is MNHEY, CDR2 SVGAGI, per germline. The CDR3 sequence is CASSYSGRVTEAFF. In DNA form, the CDR3 reads TGTGCCAGCAGTTACTCGGGCAGGGTGACTGAAGCTTTCTTT.

The gene calls are TRBV5-6 and TRBJ2-1, with TRBD2 as a possible D gene (7 bases). The V gene lost 0 bases and the J gene lost 5 bases, with 18 bases spanning the gap. The CDR3 loop spans 17 amino acids. CDR1 and CDR2 (germline): SGHDT, YYEEEE. The CDR3 here is CASSLAKGGLTNNEQFF. CDR3 nucleotide sequence: TGTGCCAGCAGCTTGGCCAAGGGGGGGCTCACCAACAATGAGCAGTTCTTC. Full variable domain (outside the CDR3, taken from reference TRBV5-6 and TRBJ2-1): DAGVTQSPTHLIKTRGQQVTLRCSPKSGHDTVSWYQQALGQGPQFIFQYYEEEERQRGNFPDRFSGHQFPNYSSELNVNALLLGDSALYLCASSLAKGGLTNNEQFFGPGTRLTVL.

The rearrangement uses TRBV19 and TRBJ1-6, with 11 bases aligning to TRBD1. Germline V lookup: CDR1 LNHDA, CDR2 SQIVND (reference sequence). CDR3 length: 18 amino acids. After removal of 6 bases from V and 4 bases from J, the junction contained 11 bases not matched to a gene. For the CDR3, the DNA is TGTGCCAGTAGAACCGGGACAGGGGGTCGATCATATAATTCACCCCTCCACTTT. Residues: CASRTGTGGRSYNSPLHF.

This chain uses TRBV7-2 with TRBJ2-7; 7 bases line up with TRBD2. Looked up from germline, CDR1 is SGHTA and CDR2 is FQGNSA. The CDR3 is 14 amino acids. Trimming at V came to 6 bases and at J to 2 bases, leaving 7 bases not matched to a gene. CDR3 residues: CASRWGEGPYEQYF. CDR3 bases: TGTGCCAGCAGGTGGGGGGAGGGGCCCTACGAGCAGTACTTC.

The rearrangement uses TRBV30 and TRBJ2-7, with TRBD1 matching 9 bases. CDR3 length: 19 residues. Trimming removed 4 bases from V and 2 bases from J; junction bases left unmatched: 21. Germline V gives CDR1 GTSNPN, CDR2 SVGIG (reference sequence). The CDR3 bases are TGTGCCTGGATGAGGGGGGACAGGGAGGGCCCGGGTCCCCCCTACGAGCAGTACTTC. This codes for CAWMRGDREGPGPPYEQYF.

The V call is TRBV19, the J call TRBJ1-5, with D perhaps TRBD1 (6 bases). V lost 5 bases, J lost 0 bases, and 23 bases lay in between. Germline loops: CDR1 LNHDA, CDR2 SQIVND (reference sequence). There are 19 residues in the CDR3. CDR3 region: CASSPLGGAEGYSNQPQHF. CDR3 DNA: TGTGCCAGTAGTCCCCTCGGGGGGGCAGAGGGGTATAGCAATCAGCCCCAGCATTTT.

The V and J genes are TRBV7-2 and TRBJ2-4; TRBD2 is a possible D gene (7 bases). Germline V gene lookup returns CDR1 SGHTA and CDR2 FQGNSA. Trimming left V 5 bases short and J 3 bases short, with 11 bases between. This CDR3 has 14 residues. CDR3 residues: CASSRGALKNIQYF. The CDR3 coding sequence is TGTGCCAGCAGCCGGGGGGCCCTCAAAAACATTCAGTACTTC.

This clone was observed a single time. The chain is built from TRBV16 and TRBJ1-1; no clear D gene. There are 17 residues in the CDR3. Germline V lookup: CDR1 KGHSY, CDR2 FQNENV. V shed 0 bases and J shed 1 base, with 15 bases lying between them. DNA for the CDR3: TGTGCCAGCAGCCAATCTAACCCTTCGTGGGCGAACACTGAAGCTTTCTTT. Protein product: CASSQSNPSWANTEAFF.

The chain has TRBV27 and TRBJ2-2, with 7 positions matching TRBD1. The V gene end was trimmed by 2 bases and the J gene end by 5 bases; junction bases not matched to a gene: 14. Germline-derived CDR1 and CDR2 are MNHEY and SMNVEV (reference sequence). The CDR3 extends over 18 amino acids. The CDR3 coding sequence is TGTGCCAGCAGTTTACCCCGGACAGGTTCACCTACGACCGGGGAGCTGTTTTTT. It encodes CASSLPRTGSPTTGELFF.

This chain joins TRBV23-1 and TRBJ2-7; 7 bases agree with TRBD1. TRBV23-1 falls under the ORF class, with uncertain function. Germline trimming cut 2 bases from V and 3 bases from J; bases unmatched to any gene: 10. CDR3 length: 16 residues. This CDR3 is CASSQPNRGRFYEQYF. The CDR3 region has the DNA TGCGCCAGCAGTCAACCTAACAGGGGCCGATTCTACGAGCAGTACTTC.

This clone was seen more than once but under ten times. The chain has TRBV7-2 and TRBJ1-6; D is unresolved. This CDR3 has 13 residues. The ends were cut back, 4 bases at V and 10 bases at J, with 11 bases in the middle. Looked up from germline, CDR1 is SGHTA and CDR2 is FQGNSA. The CDR3 DNA reads as TGTGCCAGCAGCTCCCAGGAGGACTCACCCCTCCACTTT. The encoded protein is CASSSQEDSPLHF.

This CDR3 is CASRTGGGPLHF. The CDR3 coding sequence is TGTGCCAGTAGGACAGGGGGAGGCCCCCTCCACTTT. This chain connects TRBV19 to TRBJ1-6, with 9 bases matching TRBD1. Germline V gene data show CDR1 as LNHDA and CDR2 as SQIVND (reference sequence). Unmatched junction bases numbered 4, after V lost 6 bases and J lost 13 bases. The CDR3 is 12 amino acids.

This clone was detected only a few times. This rearrangement joins TRBV5-1 to TRBJ1-2; D perhaps matches TRBD1 (5 bases). Germline V gene sequence: CDR1 SGHRS, CDR2 YFSETQ. V was pared by 4 bases and J by 4 bases, with 17 bases between. This CDR3 is built from 15 residues. The CDR3 sequence is CASSRGGGESYGYTF. In DNA, the CDR3 is TGCGCCAGCAGCCGGGGGGGAGGCGAGTCCTATGGCTACACCTTC.